This T cell receptor beta chain was identified in a study of vaccination effects on CD4 cells after COVID-19. Sequenced by immunoSEQ multiplex PCR; TCRdb stores in-frame clones only, minus some. Of over 25,000 clones in the sample, approximately 80% were seen once. As concerns this clone: The antigen remains unidentified. Germline is not matched at one junction end, which may reflect a read error.

This CDR3 contains 13 residues. The germline gives CDR1 SSHAT, CDR2 FNYEAQ (reference sequence). Before sequencing took place, the ViraFEST assay used viral peptide pools to expand antigen-specific CD4+ T cells. Isolation of CD4+ T cells took place after about ten days of culture. Vaccine recipients lacked prior SARS-CoV-2 infection and had negative nucleocapsid antibodies. The clonotype originates from a human donor who received a COVID-19 vaccine. Sequencing used CD4+ T cells from PBMCs cultured with HCoV-NL63 spike peptides, obtained before COVID-19 vaccination. The gene calls are TRBV7-7 and TRBJ1-1; no firm D call. DNA for the CDR3: TGTGCTAGCAGCCGAGACCCAAACACTGAAGCTTTCTTT. It is translated as CASSRDPNTEAFF.